This T cell receptor beta chain derives from a study of lymphopenia after photon versus proton radiotherapy. Overall study findings and caveats: After the lymphocyte nadir, photon-treated repertoires showed oligoclonal expansion, especially of CD8+ Temra cells.

Details on this clone: The antigen remains unidentified.

TCRdb's table, derived via immunoSEQ multiplex PCR, lists solely in-frame clones and lacks some. The sample lists roughly 35,000 clones, more than 70% occurring once. Looked up from germline, CDR1 is SGHAT and CDR2 is FQNNGV. The CDR3 has 14 residues. The V segment lost 5 bases and the J segment 7 bases; nucleotides outside the gene matches: 9. This chain connects TRBV11-2 to TRBJ2-5, with 8 bases that match TRBD1. The receptor was isolated from a man in his fifties with gastric cancer. Specimen: peripheral blood, collected from a patient treated with photon-based radiotherapy. The CDR3 DNA sequence: TGTGCCAGCAGCGCCCGGACAGGGCGCGGGACCCAGTACTTC. It encodes CASSARTGRGTQYF.